This T cell receptor (beta chain) was observed in a study of cytomegalovirus exposure and HLA in healthy donors. This CDR3 has 10 amino acids. Germline CDR1 reads DFQATT; CDR2 reads SNEGSKA (reference sequence). Trimming left V 3 bases short and J 5 bases short, with 4 bases between. Profiled with immunoSEQ multiplex PCR; TCRdb holds only in-frame clones, not every one. The repertoire holds about 62,000 clones, approximately 95% seen once, with about 7% in the top ten. This receptor was identified in a woman between 18 and 29 years old in good health and CMV-seropositive. The source material was PBMCs. The chain combines TRBV20-1 with TRBJ1-1; no definite D call. The CDR3 nucleotides read TGCAGTGCTAGGCGTACTGAAGCTTTCTTT. Translated, it gives CSARRTEAFF.